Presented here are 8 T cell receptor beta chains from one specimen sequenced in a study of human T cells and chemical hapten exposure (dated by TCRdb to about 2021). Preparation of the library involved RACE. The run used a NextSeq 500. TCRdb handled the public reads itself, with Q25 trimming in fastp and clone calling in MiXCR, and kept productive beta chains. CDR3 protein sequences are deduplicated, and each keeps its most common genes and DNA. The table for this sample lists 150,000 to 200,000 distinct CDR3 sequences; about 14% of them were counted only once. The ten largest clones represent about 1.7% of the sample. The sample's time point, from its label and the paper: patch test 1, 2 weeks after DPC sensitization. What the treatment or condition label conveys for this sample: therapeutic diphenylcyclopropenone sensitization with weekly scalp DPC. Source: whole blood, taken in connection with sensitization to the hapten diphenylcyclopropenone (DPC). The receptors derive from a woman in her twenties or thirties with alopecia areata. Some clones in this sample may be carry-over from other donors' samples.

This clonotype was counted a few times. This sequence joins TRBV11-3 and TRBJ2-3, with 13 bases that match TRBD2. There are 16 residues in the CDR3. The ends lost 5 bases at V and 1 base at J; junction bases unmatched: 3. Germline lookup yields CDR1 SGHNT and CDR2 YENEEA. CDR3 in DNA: TGTGCCAGCAGCCAAGGGACTAGCGGGGGCACAGATACGCAGTATTTT. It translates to CASSQGTSGGTDTQYF. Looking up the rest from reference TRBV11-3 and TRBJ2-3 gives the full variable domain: EAGVVQSPRYKIIEKKQPVAFWCNPISGHNTLYWYLQNLGQGPELLIRYENEEAVDDSQLPKDRFSAERLKGVDSTLKIQPAELGDSAVYLCASSQGTSGGTDTQYFGPGTRLTVL.

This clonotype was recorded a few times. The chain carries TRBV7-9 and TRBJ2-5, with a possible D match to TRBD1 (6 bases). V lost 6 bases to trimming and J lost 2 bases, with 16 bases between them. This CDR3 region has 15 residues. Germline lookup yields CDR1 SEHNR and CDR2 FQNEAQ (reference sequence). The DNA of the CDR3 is TGTGCCAGCAGTCAGGGGTCTACGGTTCAAGAGACCCAGTACTTC. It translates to CASSQGSTVQETQYF.

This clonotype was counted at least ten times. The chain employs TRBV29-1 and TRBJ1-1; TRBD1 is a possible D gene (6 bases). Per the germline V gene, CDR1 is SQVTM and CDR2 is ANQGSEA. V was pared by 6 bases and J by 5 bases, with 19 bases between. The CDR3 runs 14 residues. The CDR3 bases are TGCAGCGTCGAAAGACTAGAGGGGGGGACTGAAGCTTTCTTT. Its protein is CSVERLEGGTEAFF.

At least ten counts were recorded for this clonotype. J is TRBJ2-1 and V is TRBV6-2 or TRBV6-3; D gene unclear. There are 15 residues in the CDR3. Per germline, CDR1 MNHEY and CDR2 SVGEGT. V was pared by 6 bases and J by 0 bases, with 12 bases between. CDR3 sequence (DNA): TGTGCCAGCAGCCACCGGACGAGCTCCTACAATGAGCAGTTCTTC. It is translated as CASSHRTSSYNEQFF.

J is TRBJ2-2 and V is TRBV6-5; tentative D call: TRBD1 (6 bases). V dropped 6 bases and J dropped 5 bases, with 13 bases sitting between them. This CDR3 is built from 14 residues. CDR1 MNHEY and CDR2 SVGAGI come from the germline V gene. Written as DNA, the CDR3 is TGTGCCAGCAGAAGCACAGGGTGGACCGGGGAGCTGTTTTTT. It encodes CASRSTGWTGELFF.

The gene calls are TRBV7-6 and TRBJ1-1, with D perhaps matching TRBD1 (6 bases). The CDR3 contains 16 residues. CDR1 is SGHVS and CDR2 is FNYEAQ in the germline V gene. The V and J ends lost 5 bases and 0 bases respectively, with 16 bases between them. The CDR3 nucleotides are TGTGCCAGCAGCCTCGTATCGGGACAATTGAACACTGAAGCTTTCTTT. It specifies CASSLVSGQLNTEAFF.

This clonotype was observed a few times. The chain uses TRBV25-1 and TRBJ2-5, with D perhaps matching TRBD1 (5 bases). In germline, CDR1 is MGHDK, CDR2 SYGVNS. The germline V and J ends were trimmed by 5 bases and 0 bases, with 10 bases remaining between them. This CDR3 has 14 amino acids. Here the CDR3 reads CASSKAGYQETQYF. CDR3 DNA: TGTGCCAGCAGTAAAGCAGGGTACCAAGAGACCCAGTACTTC.

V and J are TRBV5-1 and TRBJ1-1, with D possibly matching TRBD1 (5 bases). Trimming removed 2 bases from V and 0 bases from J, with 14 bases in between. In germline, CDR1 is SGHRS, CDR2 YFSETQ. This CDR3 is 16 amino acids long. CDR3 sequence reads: CASSLTTQGMNTEAFF. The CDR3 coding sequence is TGCGCCAGCAGCTTAACCACTCAGGGAATGAACACTGAAGCTTTCTTT.